Included here is one T cell receptor (beta chain) sequence, with context. PCR employed 60 Vbeta and 13 Jbeta primers. Here immunoSEQ multiplex PCR was the method, and the copy in TCRdb shows in-frame clones only, minus some. The sample yields fewer than 250,000 clones, 65% to 75% seen once. The length of the CDR3 is 15 residues. CDR1 is SGHTA, CDR2 FQGTGA, per germline. Unmatched junction bases numbered 6, after V lost 4 bases and J lost 4 bases. The entry originates in a study of cytomegalovirus exposure and HLA in healthy donors. The sample consisted of PBMCs. This rearrangement joins TRBV7-3 to TRBJ2-3; 9 positions agree with TRBD2. This receptor was identified in a man in his thirties or forties in good health and CMV-seropositive. The CDR3 DNA sequence: TGTGCCAGCAGCTCCATAGCGGGAGAGGCAGATACGCAGTATTTT. As protein: CASSSIAGEADTQYF.